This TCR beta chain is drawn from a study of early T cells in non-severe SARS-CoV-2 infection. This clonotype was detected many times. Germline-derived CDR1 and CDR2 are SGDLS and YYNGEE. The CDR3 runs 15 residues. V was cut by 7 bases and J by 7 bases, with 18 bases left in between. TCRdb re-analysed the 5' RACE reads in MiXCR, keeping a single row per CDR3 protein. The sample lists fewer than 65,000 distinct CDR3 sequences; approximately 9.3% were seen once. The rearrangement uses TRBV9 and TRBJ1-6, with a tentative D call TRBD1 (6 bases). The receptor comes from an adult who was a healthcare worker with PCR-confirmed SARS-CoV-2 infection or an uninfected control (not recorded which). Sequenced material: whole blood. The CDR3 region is CASGQGPVTNSPLHF. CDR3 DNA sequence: TGTGCCAGCGGGCAGGGGCCTGTAACAAATTCACCCCTCCACTTT.